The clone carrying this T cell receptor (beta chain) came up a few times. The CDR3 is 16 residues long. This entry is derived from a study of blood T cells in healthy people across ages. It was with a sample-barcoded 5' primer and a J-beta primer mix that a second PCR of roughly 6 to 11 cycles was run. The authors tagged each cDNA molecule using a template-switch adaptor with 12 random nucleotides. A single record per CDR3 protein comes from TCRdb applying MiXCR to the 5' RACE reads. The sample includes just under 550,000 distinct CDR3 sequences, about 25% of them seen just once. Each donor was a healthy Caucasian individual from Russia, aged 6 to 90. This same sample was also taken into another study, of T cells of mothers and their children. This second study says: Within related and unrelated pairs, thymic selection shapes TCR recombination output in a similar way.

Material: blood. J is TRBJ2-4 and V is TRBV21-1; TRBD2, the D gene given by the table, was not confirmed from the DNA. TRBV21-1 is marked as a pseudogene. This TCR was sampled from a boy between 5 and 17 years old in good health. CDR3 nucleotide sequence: TGTGCCAGCAGCACCCCCGGAGGGATGGCCAAAAACATTCAGTACTTC. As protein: CASSTPGGMAKNIQYF.